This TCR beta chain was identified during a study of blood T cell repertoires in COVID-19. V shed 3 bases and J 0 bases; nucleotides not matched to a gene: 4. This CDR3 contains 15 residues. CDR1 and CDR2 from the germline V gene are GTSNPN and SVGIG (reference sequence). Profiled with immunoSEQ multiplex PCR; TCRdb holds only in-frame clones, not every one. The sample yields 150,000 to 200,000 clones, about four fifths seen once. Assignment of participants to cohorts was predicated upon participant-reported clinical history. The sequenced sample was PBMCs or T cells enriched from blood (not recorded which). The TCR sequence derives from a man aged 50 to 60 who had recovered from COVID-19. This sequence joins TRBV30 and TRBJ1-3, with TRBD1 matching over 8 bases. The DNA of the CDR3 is TGTGCCTGGAGCCAGGGGGCTCACTCTGGAAACACCATATATTTT. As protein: CAWSQGAHSGNTIYF.